These 23 T cell receptor beta chains were all obtained from the same sample, sequenced in a study of OX40 agonist ivuxolimab in advanced cancers. Profiling relied on immunoSEQ multiplex PCR, and the TCRdb table lists in-frame clones only, not all of them. The sample contains 15,000 to 20,000 clones, more than 70% of which appear only once. Here the sequenced sample was CD4+ or CD8+ T cells sorted from blood, taken in a trial of the OX40 agonist ivuxolimab. These receptor sequences come from an adult with an advanced solid tumor such as melanoma, head and neck, liver or kidney cancer.

In regard to this clone: Other DNA sequences within the sample encode an identical CDR3. The gene calls are TRBV5-1 and TRBJ2-3; 8 nucleotides line up with TRBD2. Germline lookup yields CDR1 SGHRS and CDR2 YFSETQ. V shed 0 bases and J 0 bases; nucleotides not matched to a gene: 9. The CDR3 runs to 18 residues. This CDR3 reads CASSLGRGEDSSTDTQYF. The DNA for the CDR3 is TGCGCCAGCAGCTTGGGGCGGGGGGAGGACTCTAGCACAGATACGCAGTATTTT.

This clone showed up just a few times. This chain uses TRBV7-2 with TRBJ2-1; 10 bases are shared with TRBD2. Germline-derived CDR1 and CDR2 are SGHTA and FQGNSA. V dropped 1 base and J dropped 9; count of bases not matched to a gene: 9. The CDR3 runs to 16 residues. This CDR3 is CASSLVTSGIHSEQFF. As DNA, the CDR3 is TGTGCCAGCAGCTTAGTTACTAGCGGGATTCATAGTGAGCAGTTCTTC.

The V call is TRBV7-6, the J call TRBJ1-3; 7 bases line up with TRBD1. This CDR3 spans 17 amino acids. From germline, CDR1 is SGHVS and CDR2 FNYEAQ. V lost 5 bases to trimming and J lost 0 bases; unmatched junction nucleotides: 10. In DNA, the CDR3 is TGTGCCAGCAGCGAGGAGATAGGGGGCTCCTCTGGAAACACCATATATTTT. The encoded protein is CASSEEIGGSSGNTIYF.

V usage is TRBV27 and J usage is TRBJ2-1; D may correspond to TRBD1 or TRBD2 (5 bases each). The CDR3 totals 13 residues. Per the germline V gene, CDR1 is MNHEY and CDR2 is SMNVEV (reference sequence). V lost 0 bases, J lost 6 bases, and 6 bases lay in between. The CDR3 region has the DNA TGTGCCAGCAGTTTATCGAGGGGCAATGAGCAGTTCTTC. This gives the protein CASSLSRGNEQFF.

The rearrangement joins TRBV7-9 to TRBJ2-7, with 8 bases fitting TRBD2. The CDR3 consists of 15 residues. The germline V gene encodes CDR1 SEHNR and CDR2 FQNEAQ (reference sequence). The V gene end was trimmed by 1 base and the J gene end by 6 bases; junction bases not matched to a gene: 8. CDR3 region: CASSLVGTSNSEQYF. The CDR3 DNA reads as TGTGCCAGCAGCTTAGTCGGGACTAGTAATTCCGAGCAGTACTTC.

The genes are TRBV4-1 and TRBJ2-7; 10 positions match TRBD1. The V segment lost 6 bases and the J segment 1 base; nucleotides outside the gene matches: 3. This CDR3 comprises 14 residues. Germline values: CDR1 MGHRA, CDR2 YSYEKL. CDR3 coding DNA: TGCGCCAGCAGGCCGGGACAGGGGTCCTACGAGCAGTACTTC. This encodes CASRPGQGSYEQYF.

This sequence joins TRBV19 and TRBJ1-1; D gene uncertain. Germline V gene lookup returns CDR1 LNHDA and CDR2 SQIVND (reference sequence). The V gene lost 5 bases and the J gene lost 2 bases, with 9 bases spanning the gap. This CDR3 has 13 amino acids. The CDR3 loop is CASSRFQNTEAFF. DNA for the CDR3: TGTGCCAGTAGTCGGTTCCAAAACACTGAAGCTTTCTTT.

The CDR3 DNA follows: TGTGCCAGTAGTATCCTTAGCGGGAGGCGGGAGACCCAGTACTTC. Residues: CASSILSGRRETQYF. V is TRBV19 and J is TRBJ2-5, with 10 bases lining up with TRBD2. The J segment lost 5 bases and the V segment lost 3 bases, leaving 6 bases of the junction unmatched. Germline CDR1 and CDR2: LNHDA and SQIVND (reference sequence). The CDR3 sequence is 15 residues long.

This clone has just a few counts. This sequence joins TRBV5-4 and TRBJ1-2, with D perhaps TRBD1 (5 bases). V lost 4 bases and J 2 bases, leaving 27 bases between the germline ends. The CDR3 has 19 residues. The germline V gene encodes CDR1 SGHNT and CDR2 YYREEE (reference sequence). The DNA of the CDR3 is TGTGCCAGCAGCCATCCGACTTCTACCGCCCGCTGGGGCAACTATGGCTACACCTTC. Translated: CASSHPTSTARWGNYGYTF.

The chain has TRBV7-6 and TRBJ1-1, with 9 nucleotides matching TRBD1. The junction had 8 bases not matched to a gene; V was cut back by 5 bases and J by 1 base. The length of the CDR3 is 16 residues. Germline values: CDR1 SGHVS, CDR2 FNYEAQ. The CDR3 region has the DNA TGTGCCAGCAGCACCGGACAGGGGATCGCGAACACTGAAGCTTTCTTT. Translated: CASSTGQGIANTEAFF.

This clone appeared once. The genes are TRBV7-9 and TRBJ1-5, with 12 nucleotides matching TRBD1. This CDR3 region has 16 residues. Per the germline V gene, CDR1 is SEHNR and CDR2 is FQNEAQ (reference sequence). With V trimmed by 5 bases and J by 7 bases, 9 bases remained unmatched. The CDR3 reads CASSTKGQGARQPQHF. In DNA form, the CDR3 reads TGTGCCAGCAGCACAAAGGGACAGGGGGCGCGGCAGCCCCAGCATTTT.

This chain uses TRBV11-2 with TRBJ2-2; D possibly corresponds to TRBD2 (6 bases). The CDR3 loop spans 14 amino acids. Trimming took 5 bases from V and 9 from J, leaving 16 bases between them. The germline V gene has CDR1 SGHAT and CDR2 FQNNGV. CDR3 in amino acids: CASSPRGNQRELFF. CDR3 nucleotides: TGTGCCAGCAGCCCGCGGGGAAATCAAAGGGAGCTGTTTTTT.

This chain's CDR3 is CASSLTGSWGTDTQYF. CDR3 nucleotide sequence: TGTGCCAGCAGCTTAACCGGGAGTTGGGGCACAGATACGCAGTATTTT. This rearrangement joins TRBV7-3 to TRBJ2-3, with D possibly being TRBD2 (6 bases). In germline, CDR1 is SGHTA, CDR2 FQGTGA. This CDR3 has 16 amino acids. The germline V and J ends were trimmed by 0 bases and 1 base, with 11 bases remaining between them. The entire variable domain, with the rest obtained from reference TRBV7-3 and TRBJ2-3, is as follows: GAGVSQTPSNKVTEKGKYVELRCDPISGHTALYWYRQSLGQGPEFLIYFQGTGAADDSGLPNDRFFAVRPEGSVSTLKIQRTERGDSAVYLCASSLTGSWGTDTQYFGPGTRLTVL.

A few counts support this clone. This CDR3 reads CASSEQAGGPYEQYF. CDR3 coding DNA: TGTGCCAGCAGTGAACAAGCGGGAGGGCCTTACGAGCAGTACTTC. The chain is built from TRBV6-1 and TRBJ2-7; 10 bases are shared with TRBD2. There are 15 residues in the CDR3. After removal of 2 bases from V and 4 bases from J, the junction contained 5 bases not matched to a gene. CDR1 is MNHNS, CDR2 SASEGT, per germline.

This clone was detected only once. The chain carries TRBV28 and TRBJ2-7; D might be TRBD2 (5 bases). This CDR3 region has 13 residues. The germline gives CDR1 MDHEN, CDR2 SYDVKM. V lost 2 bases and J 6 bases, leaving 11 bases between the germline ends. The CDR3 coding sequence is TGTGCCAGCAGTTTAGAGTGGAGGCTCGAGCAGTACTTC. Its translation: CASSLEWRLEQYF.

The DNA of the CDR3 is TGTGCCAGCAGTACCGACAGCTACTATGGCTACACCTTC. This gives the protein CASSTDSYYGYTF. This rearrangement joins TRBV27 to TRBJ1-2, with a weak D call TRBD1 (5 bases). Trimming took 5 bases from V and 3 from J, leaving 10 bases between them. The germline CDR1 and CDR2 sequences are MNHEY and SMNVEV (reference sequence). The CDR3 loop spans 13 amino acids.

This clone was counted once. This chain joins TRBV5-1 and TRBJ2-5; D not certain. This CDR3 has 15 residues. The ends were cut back, 4 bases at V and 1 base at J, with 14 bases in the middle. The germline gives CDR1 SGHRS, CDR2 YFSETQ. The CDR3 loop is CASSPRNGAQETQYF. CDR3 sequence (DNA): TGCGCCAGCAGCCCCCGAAACGGTGCCCAAGAGACCCAGTACTTC.

This sequence joins TRBV7-9 and TRBJ1-3; D unclear. The ends were cut back, 5 bases at V and 4 bases at J, with 24 bases in the middle. The length of the CDR3 is 18 residues. Germline loops: CDR1 SEHNR, CDR2 FQNEAQ (reference sequence). CDR3 sequence reads: CASSHPRQPPTLGNTIYF. The CDR3 DNA reads TGTGCCAGCAGCCACCCGAGGCAGCCCCCTACTCTCGGAAACACCATATATTTT.

This sequence joins TRBV9 and TRBJ1-2; no clear D gene. V was clipped by 2 bases and J by 5 bases, with 7 bases between them. CDR3 size: 12 residues. Germline V gene lookup returns CDR1 SGDLS and CDR2 YYNGEE. The CDR3 DNA sequence: TGTGCCAGCAGCGTCCAGGCGTATGGCTACACCTTC. The encoded protein is CASSVQAYGYTF.

The rearrangement uses TRBV4-2 and TRBJ2-7, with 8 bases aligning to TRBD2. The J segment lost 0 bases and the V segment lost 3 bases, leaving 4 bases of the junction unmatched. The CDR3 has 15 residues. CDR1 LGHNA and CDR2 YNFKEQ come from the germline V gene. The CDR3 nucleotides read TGTGCCAGCAGCCATTTAGCGGGACCCTCCTACGAGCAGTACTTC. This sequence encodes CASSHLAGPSYEQYF.

The chain employs TRBV7-9 and TRBJ2-7; 10 positions match TRBD1. This CDR3 is built from 15 residues. Germline V gene data show CDR1 as SEHNR and CDR2 as FQNEAQ (reference sequence). After removal of 5 bases from V and 3 bases from J, the junction contained 7 bases not matched to a gene. This CDR3 reads CASSVTGTGDYEQYF. CDR3 sequence (DNA): TGTGCCAGCAGCGTCACCGGGACAGGGGACTACGAGCAGTACTTC.

This clone was found a few times. The chain is built from TRBV6-5 and TRBJ2-1; 8 nucleotides agree with TRBD2. Germline loops: CDR1 MNHEY, CDR2 SVGAGI. CDR3 length: 14 residues. The V segment lost 5 bases and the J segment 9 bases; nucleotides outside the gene matches: 9. The CDR3 DNA is TGTGCCAGCAGTCCGAGCGGGGGCGGGGGTGAGCAGTTCTTC. This gives the protein CASSPSGGGGEQFF.

This chain joins TRBV20-1 and TRBJ1-1, with D unclear. The germline V gene has CDR1 DFQATT and CDR2 SNEGSKA (reference sequence). The CDR3 spans 11 residues. The ends were cut back, 3 bases at V and 3 bases at J, with 5 bases in the middle. CDR3 residues: CSAREYTEAFF. CDR3 nucleotide sequence: TGCAGTGCTAGGGAATACACTGAAGCTTTCTTT.